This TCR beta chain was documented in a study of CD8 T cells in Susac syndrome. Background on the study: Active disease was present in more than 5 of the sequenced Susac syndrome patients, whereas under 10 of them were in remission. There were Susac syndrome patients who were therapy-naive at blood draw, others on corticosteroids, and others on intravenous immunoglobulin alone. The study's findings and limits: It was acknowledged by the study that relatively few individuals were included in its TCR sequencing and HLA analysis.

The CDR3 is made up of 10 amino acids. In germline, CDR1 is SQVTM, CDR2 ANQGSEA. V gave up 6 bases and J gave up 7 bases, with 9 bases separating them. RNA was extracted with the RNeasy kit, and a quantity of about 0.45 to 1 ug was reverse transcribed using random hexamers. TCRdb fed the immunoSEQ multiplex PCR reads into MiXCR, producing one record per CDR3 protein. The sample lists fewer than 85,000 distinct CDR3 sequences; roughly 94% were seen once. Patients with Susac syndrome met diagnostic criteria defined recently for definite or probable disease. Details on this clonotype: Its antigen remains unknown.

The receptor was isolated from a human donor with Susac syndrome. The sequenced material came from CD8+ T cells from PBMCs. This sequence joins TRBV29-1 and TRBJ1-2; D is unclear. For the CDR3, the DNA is TGCAGCGTCCTCTCCGCTGGCTACACCTTC. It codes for CSVLSAGYTF.